This TCR beta chain was documented in a study of T cells after yellow fever vaccination. This CDR3 is 16 amino acids long. Germline V lookup: CDR1 KGHDR, CDR2 SFDVKD. Trimming stripped 3 bases from V and 4 bases from J, with 17 bases between. Via MiXCR, TCRdb re-called the 5' RACE reads, giving one row per CDR3 protein. The sample gives some 400,000 distinct CDR3 sequences, approximately 19% of which show up once; roughly a sixth is in the top ten. This rearrangement joins TRBV24-1 to TRBJ1-2, with D maybe TRBD1 (5 bases). Sequencing was performed on PBMCs, taken before the yellow fever booster vaccination. This clonotype originated in a man aged 18 to 29 who received the YFV17D yellow fever vaccine. CDR3 nucleotides: TGTGCCACCAGTGATCCCCGGACGGGACGGGGCTATGGCTACACCTTC. It translates to CATSDPRTGRGYGYTF.